These 17 T cell receptor beta chains share one sample of origin, sequenced in a study of cytomegalovirus exposure and HLA in healthy donors (dated by TCRdb to the late 2010s). The library was generated by the immunoSEQ multiplex PCR assay. The multiplex PCR relied on a mix of 60 forward primers for TCR Vbeta segments and 13 reverse primers for TCR Jbeta segments. Here the immuneACCESS table is served through TCRdb, limited to in-frame sequences with V and J called. Missing clones are a known gap in these copies; in checked studies unresolved V genes cover under half, and the rest lacks a known reason. Present in this sample are 150,000 to 200,000 clones, around 76% of which were seen just once. Approximately 1.4% of the sample rests with the top ten. Input material: PBMCs. Every receptor here comes from a man between 35 and 55 years old in good health and CMV-seronegative.

V gene TRBV18 combines with J gene TRBJ1-3, with no clear D. V was clipped by 8 bases and J by 4 bases, with 9 bases between them. The CDR3 extends over 12 amino acids. Germline lookup yields CDR1 KGHSH and CDR2 LQKENI. CDR3 in amino acids: CASRSVGNTIYF. CDR3 sequence (DNA): TGTGCCAGCCGGTCGGTCGGAAACACCATATATTTT.

The chain has TRBV4-3 and TRBJ1-2; D not resolved. CDR1 is LGHNA, CDR2 YSLEER, per germline. V was shortened by 3 bases and J by 7 bases, with 12 bases between the two germline ends. CDR3 length: 13 residues. DNA for the CDR3: TGCGCCAGCAGCCATAGTCACCCTATTGGCTACACCTTC. Protein sequence: CASSHSHPIGYTF.

This chain uses TRBV7-8 with TRBJ2-1; 8 bases line up with TRBD2. The CDR3 covers 15 residues. Germline lookup yields CDR1 SGHVS and CDR2 FQNEAQ. V shed 4 bases and J 6 bases; nucleotides not matched to a gene: 8. CDR3 nucleotides: TGTGCCAGCAGCTACTCAGCGGGAGTTCTCAATGAGCAGTTCTTC. This sequence encodes CASSYSAGVLNEQFF.

As concerns this clone: A much more abundant neighbour one base away suggests this may be a read error. V is TRBV5-6 and J is TRBJ1-2; D perhaps matches TRBD1 (5 bases). The CDR3 is 13 amino acids. Germline V gene data show CDR1 as SGHDT and CDR2 as YYEEEE. V was pared by 0 bases and J by 4 bases, with 7 bases between. The CDR3 region has the DNA TGTGCCAGCAGCTTGGGACAGACCTATGGCTACACCTTC. Protein sequence: CASSLGQTYGYTF.

The chain uses TRBV6-5 and TRBJ2-7, with D possibly TRBD1 on 5 matching bases. Per the germline V gene, CDR1 is MNHEY and CDR2 is SVGAGI. Trimming removed 0 bases at V and 6 bases at J, with 18 bases between. The CDR3 sequence is 16 residues long. The CDR3 coding sequence is TGTGCCAGCAGTTACTCCAGATTATCGGGCCAGGGCGAGCAGTACTTC. It is translated as CASSYSRLSGQGEQYF.

The chain uses TRBV5-5 and TRBJ2-5; unclear D gene. This CDR3 contains 14 residues. Trimming left V 0 bases short and J 1 base short, with 7 bases between. Per germline, CDR1 SGHKS and CDR2 YYEKEE (reference sequence). The CDR3 DNA reads TGTGCCAGCAGCTTGGGGAGTAGCCAAGAGACCCAGTACTTC. Encoded protein: CASSLGSSQETQYF.

The chain carries TRBV27 and TRBJ2-1; the match to TRBD2 covers 9 bases. Germline assignment: CDR1 MNHEY and CDR2 SMNVEV (reference sequence). Trimming cost V 3 bases and J 8 bases; bases outside gene matches: 14. The CDR3 is 17 amino acids. The CDR3 here is CASSLGGGGVALHEQFF. CDR3 DNA: TGTGCCAGCAGTTTGGGCGGGGGGGGTGTTGCTTTGCATGAGCAGTTCTTC.

This chain links TRBV7-9 with TRBJ1-1, with D unresolved. V shed 2 bases and J shed 1 base, with 5 bases lying between them. The CDR3 contains 13 residues. Germline V gene lookup returns CDR1 SEHNR and CDR2 FQNEAQ (reference sequence). The CDR3 sequence is CASSLYRNTEAFF. CDR3 in DNA: TGTGCCAGCAGCTTATATAGGAACACTGAAGCTTTCTTT. The variable domain in full, with the rest retrieved from reference TRBV7-9 and TRBJ1-1, is DTGVSQNPRHKITKRGQNVTFRCDPISEHNRLYWYRQTLGQGPEFLTYFQNEAQLEKSRLLSDRFSAERPKGSFSTLEIQRTEQGDSAMYLCASSLYRNTEAFFGQGTRLTVV.

This chain joins TRBV6-6 and TRBJ2-2; 11 bases fit TRBD2. The CDR3 has 16 amino acids. In germline, CDR1 is MNHNY, CDR2 SVGAGI (reference sequence). Trimming took 5 bases from V and 2 from J; bases not matched to a gene: 4. Written as DNA, the CDR3 is TGTGCCAGCAGTACCCGACTAGCGGGAAACACCGGGGAGCTGTTTTTT. Protein: CASSTRLAGNTGELFF.

J is TRBJ2-7 and V is TRBV27, with D perhaps TRBD2 (5 bases). The CDR3 runs to 13 residues. The ends were cut back, 8 bases at V and 3 bases at J, with 14 bases in the middle. Per the germline V gene, CDR1 is MNHEY and CDR2 is SMNVEV (reference sequence). CDR3 DNA: TGTGCCAGCTACTCGGCGGGCTTCTACGAGCAGTACTTC. Its protein is CASYSAGFYEQYF.

Turning to this clone: An end of the junction differs from the germline gene, which may be a read error. V is TRBV5-6 and J is TRBJ2-7, with D perhaps TRBD2 (6 bases). CDR3 length equals 15 residues. CDR1 is SGHDT, CDR2 YYEEEE, per germline. CDR3 DNA: TGTGCCAGCAGTTATTTGGAGGGCGTCTCCCACGAGCAGTACTTC. Protein sequence: CASSYLEGVSHEQYF.

The chain uses TRBV28 and TRBJ1-2; 7 bases agree with TRBD1. The V gene end was trimmed by 5 bases and the J gene end by 4 bases; junction bases not matched to a gene: 7. The CDR3 extends over 14 amino acids. Germline values: CDR1 MDHEN, CDR2 SYDVKM. CDR3 nucleotide sequence: TGTGCCAGCAGTCCCAGGGGACAGTTCTATGGCTACACCTTC. As protein: CASSPRGQFYGYTF.

The rearrangement uses TRBV28 and TRBJ1-4; possibly TRBD1 for D (5 bases). From germline, CDR1 is MDHEN and CDR2 SYDVKM. The V and J ends lost 4 bases and 7 bases respectively, with 13 bases between them. The CDR3 is 14 residues long. The CDR3 loop is CASSSTDRLEKLFF. The DNA of the CDR3 is TGTGCCAGCAGTTCGACAGACAGACTTGAAAAACTGTTTTTT.

The chain links TRBV5-5 to TRBJ2-7; maybe TRBD1 (7 bases). The CDR3 runs 14 residues. Germline CDR1 is SGHKS and CDR2 is YYEKEE (reference sequence). The germline V and J ends were trimmed by 3 bases and 2 bases, with 12 bases remaining between them. This CDR3 reads CASSYLRGAYEQYF. DNA of the CDR3: TGTGCCAGCAGCTACCTCAGGGGGGCCTACGAGCAGTACTTC.

The chain has TRBV6-1 and TRBJ2-7; D is unresolved. In germline, CDR1 is MNHNS, CDR2 SASEGT. The V end was cut by 0 bases, the J end by 6 bases, with 9 bases between. The CDR3 is 13 amino acids. The CDR3 region has the DNA TGTGCCAGCAGTGAAGCACAAAAAAGCGAGCAGTACTTC. Its protein product is CASSEAQKSEQYF.

J is TRBJ2-7 and V is TRBV7-8; TRBD1 matches at 8 bases. The CDR3 length is 20 residues. Unmatched junction bases numbered 23, after V lost 5 bases and J lost 2 bases. Germline V gene lookup returns CDR1 SGHVS and CDR2 FQNEAQ. The CDR3 DNA reads as TGTGCCAGCAGCCCCAGACAGGGGTCTGTACGGGAAGGGAGAACCTACGAGCAGTACTTC. As protein: CASSPRQGSVREGRTYEQYF.

The chain employs TRBV18 and TRBJ2-7; D might be TRBD2 (5 bases). CDR1 KGHSH and CDR2 LQKENI come from the germline V gene. The CDR3 spans 14 residues. V lost 3 bases, J lost 1 base, and 10 bases lay in between. The CDR3 DNA is TGTGCCAGCTCACCCAAGAGGGATTCCTACGAGCAGTACTTC. This gives the protein CASSPKRDSYEQYF.